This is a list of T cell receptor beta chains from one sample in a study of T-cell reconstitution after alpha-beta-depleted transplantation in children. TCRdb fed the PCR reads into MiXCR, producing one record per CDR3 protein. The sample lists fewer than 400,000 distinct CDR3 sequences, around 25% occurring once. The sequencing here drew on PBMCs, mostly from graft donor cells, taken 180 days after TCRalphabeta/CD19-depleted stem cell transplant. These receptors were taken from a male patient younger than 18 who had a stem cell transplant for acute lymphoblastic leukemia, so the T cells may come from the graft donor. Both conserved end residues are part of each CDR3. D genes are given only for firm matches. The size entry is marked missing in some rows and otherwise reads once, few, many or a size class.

CDR3 protein: CSVIGTGLWEQFF; CDR3 DNA: TGCAGCGTCATTGGGACAGGGCTATGGGAGCAGTTCTTC; CDR3 length: 13; clone size: .; D gene: TRBD1; J gene: TRBJ2-1; V gene: TRBV29-1
CDR3 protein: CASSPDLHSYEQYF; CDR3 DNA: TGTGCCAGCAGCCCCGACCTCCACTCCTACGAGCAGTACTTC; CDR3 length: 14; clone size: .; D gene: .; J gene: TRBJ2-7; V gene: TRBV7-2
CDR3 protein: CASIGPVAKNIQYF; CDR3 DNA: TGCGCCAGCATTGGGCCAGTAGCCAAAAACATTCAGTACTTC; CDR3 length: 14; clone size: once; D gene: .; J gene: TRBJ2-4; V gene: TRBV10-2
CDR3 protein: CSAEDGNQPQHF; CDR3 DNA: TGCAGTGCAGAAGACGGCAATCAGCCCCAGCATTTT; CDR3 length: 12; clone size: .; D gene: .; J gene: TRBJ1-5; V gene: TRBV20-1
CDR3 protein: CASSGRGLQGYEQYF; CDR3 DNA: TGTGCCAGCAGCGGGAGAGGCCTCCAAGGGTACGAGCAGTACTTC; CDR3 length: 15; clone size: .; D gene: .; J gene: TRBJ2-7; V gene: TRBV2
CDR3 protein: CASSFRTATLREQYF; CDR3 DNA: TGCGCCAGCAGCTTCCGGACAGCCACCTTGCGCGAGCAGTACTTC; CDR3 length: 15; clone size: .; D gene: .; J gene: TRBJ2-7; V gene: TRBV5-1
CDR3 protein: CATSPLTTGSSYNEQFF; CDR3 DNA: TGTGCCACCAGTCCACTAACGACAGGGAGCTCCTACAATGAGCAGTTCTTC; CDR3 length: 17; clone size: few; D gene: TRBD1; J gene: TRBJ2-1; V gene: TRBV24-1
CDR3 protein: CASSLDGQGMGYGYTF; CDR3 DNA: TGCGCCAGCAGCTTGGACGGACAGGGAATGGGCTATGGCTACACCTTC; CDR3 length: 16; clone size: few; D gene: TRBD1; J gene: TRBJ1-2; V gene: TRBV5-1
CDR3 protein: CASSPLTGSYEQYF; CDR3 DNA: TGTGCCAGCAGCCCTTTGACAGGCTCCTACGAGCAGTACTTC; CDR3 length: 14; clone size: .; D gene: .; J gene: TRBJ2-7; V gene: TRBV7-6
CDR3 protein: CASSFVYSEQFF; CDR3 DNA: TGTGCCAGCAGTTTCGTGTATTCTGAGCAGTTCTTC; CDR3 length: 12; clone size: once; D gene: .; J gene: TRBJ2-1; V gene: TRBV12-3/TRBV12-4
CDR3 protein: CASSFLSETGELFF; CDR3 DNA: TGTGCCAGCAGTTTCTTGAGCGAGACCGGGGAGCTGTTTTTT; CDR3 length: 14; clone size: few; D gene: .; J gene: TRBJ2-2; V gene: TRBV7-9
CDR3 protein: CASSPQAEVNYGYTF; CDR3 DNA: TGTGCCAGCTCACCACAAGCAGAAGTAAACTATGGCTACACCTTC; CDR3 length: 15; clone size: .; D gene: .; J gene: TRBJ1-2; V gene: TRBV18
CDR3 protein: CASSARDHNEQFF; CDR3 DNA: TGTGCCAGCAGCGCCCGGGACCACAATGAGCAGTTCTTC; CDR3 length: 13; clone size: few; D gene: .; J gene: TRBJ2-1; V gene: TRBV7-9
CDR3 protein: CASSPKVGSYEQYF; CDR3 DNA: TGCGCCAGCAGCCCTAAAGTCGGCTCCTACGAGCAGTACTTC; CDR3 length: 14; clone size: .; D gene: .; J gene: TRBJ2-7; V gene: TRBV4-1
CDR3 protein: CASSQAPEDTQYF; CDR3 DNA: TGCGCCAGCAGCCAAGCACCGGAGGATACGCAGTATTTT; CDR3 length: 13; clone size: .; D gene: .; J gene: TRBJ2-3; V gene: TRBV4-1
CDR3 protein: CAWSVQKNTEAFF; CDR3 DNA: TGTGCCTGGAGTGTACAAAAGAACACTGAAGCTTTCTTT; CDR3 length: 13; clone size: few; D gene: .; J gene: TRBJ1-1; V gene: TRBV30
CDR3 protein: CASSRGLSGNQPQHF; CDR3 DNA: TGCGCCAGCAGCAGGGGGCTCAGTGGCAATCAGCCCCAGCATTTT; CDR3 length: 15; clone size: .; D gene: TRBD1; J gene: TRBJ1-5; V gene: TRBV5-1
CDR3 protein: CASSQAPGQGIMIGSYNEQFF; CDR3 DNA: TGTGCCAGCAGCCAAGCGCCCGGACAGGGTATTATGATAGGGTCCTACAATGAGCAGTTCTTC; CDR3 length: 21; clone size: .; D gene: TRBD1; J gene: TRBJ2-1; V gene: TRBV14
CDR3 protein: CASSQGGTGWGEQYF; CDR3 DNA: TGCGCCAGCAGCCAAGGAGGGACAGGGTGGGGCGAGCAGTACTTC; CDR3 length: 15; clone size: .; D gene: TRBD1; J gene: TRBJ2-7; V gene: TRBV4-1
CDR3 protein: CASSFTSRTDTQYF; CDR3 DNA: TGCGCCAGCAGCTTCACTAGCCGCACAGATACGCAGTATTTT; CDR3 length: 14; clone size: .; D gene: .; J gene: TRBJ2-3; V gene: TRBV5-1
CDR3 protein: CASSLKGGHGQYF; CDR3 DNA: TGTGCCAGCAGCTTAAAGGGGGGGCACGGGCAGTACTTC; CDR3 length: 13; clone size: .; D gene: .; J gene: TRBJ2-7; V gene: TRBV7-9
CDR3 protein: CASSPHREKAGELFF; CDR3 DNA: TGCGCCAGCAGCCCCCACAGGGAGAAGGCCGGGGAGCTGTTTTTT; CDR3 length: 15; clone size: .; D gene: .; J gene: TRBJ2-2; V gene: TRBV4-1
CDR3 protein: CASSWDGYYGYTF; CDR3 DNA: TGCGCCAGCAGCTGGGACGGCTACTATGGCTACACCTTC; CDR3 length: 13; clone size: .; D gene: .; J gene: TRBJ1-2; V gene: TRBV5-1
CDR3 protein: CATSGGEEQYF; CDR3 DNA: TGTGCCACCAGTGGAGGGGAGGAGCAGTACTTC; CDR3 length: 11; clone size: .; D gene: .; J gene: TRBJ2-5; V gene: TRBV24-1
CDR3 protein: CASSFPRAGTSGRDGSKNIQYF; CDR3 DNA: TGTGCCAGCAGCTTTCCCAGGGCTGGGACTAGCGGGAGGGATGGCTCCAAAAACATTCAGTACTTC; CDR3 length: 22; clone size: many; D gene: TRBD2; J gene: TRBJ2-4; V gene: TRBV7-2
CDR3 protein: CASSSPLNSRSYEQYF; CDR3 DNA: TGTGCCAGCAGCTCCCCTTTGAACAGTCGTTCCTACGAGCAGTACTTC; CDR3 length: 16; clone size: .; D gene: .; J gene: TRBJ2-7; V gene: TRBV6-1
CDR3 protein: CASSLALNTEAFF; CDR3 DNA: TGTGCCAGCAGCTTAGCTCTGAACACTGAAGCTTTCTTT; CDR3 length: 13; clone size: .; D gene: .; J gene: TRBJ1-1; V gene: TRBV11-2
CDR3 protein: CASSGLAGGLVYNEQFF; CDR3 DNA: TGTGCCAGCAGCGGACTAGCGGGAGGACTGGTCTACAATGAGCAGTTCTTC; CDR3 length: 17; clone size: many; D gene: .; J gene: TRBJ2-1; V gene: TRBV21-1
CDR3 protein: CASSLDSRSNQPQHF; CDR3 DNA: TGTGCCAGCAGCTTAGATTCCCGGAGCAATCAGCCCCAGCATTTT; CDR3 length: 15; clone size: few; D gene: .; J gene: TRBJ1-5; V gene: TRBV7-6
CDR3 protein: CAWRETGDYGYTF; CDR3 DNA: TGTGCCTGGAGAGAGACAGGGGACTATGGCTACACCTTC; CDR3 length: 13; clone size: .; D gene: TRBD1; J gene: TRBJ1-2; V gene: TRBV30
CDR3 protein: CASSQEGRGLYEQYF; CDR3 DNA: TGTGCCAGCAGCCAAGAAGGGAGAGGCCTCTACGAGCAGTACTTC; CDR3 length: 15; clone size: few; D gene: .; J gene: TRBJ2-7; V gene: TRBV4-2
CDR3 protein: CASSRSGRSYNEQFF; CDR3 DNA: TGTGCCAGTAGTAGGAGCGGGAGGTCCTACAATGAGCAGTTCTTC; CDR3 length: 15; clone size: few; D gene: TRBD2; J gene: TRBJ2-1; V gene: TRBV19
CDR3 protein: CASSVVPEGLGNEQFF; CDR3 DNA: TGTGCCAGCAGCGTAGTGCCGGAGGGCCTAGGTAATGAGCAGTTCTTC; CDR3 length: 16; clone size: few; D gene: .; J gene: TRBJ2-1; V gene: TRBV9
CDR3 protein: CASSSTSGSDSYNEQFF; CDR3 DNA: TGTGCCAGTAGTTCGACTAGCGGGAGTGATTCCTACAATGAGCAGTTCTTC; CDR3 length: 17; clone size: .; D gene: TRBD2; J gene: TRBJ2-1; V gene: TRBV19
CDR3 protein: CASSQDGGGTYNEQFF; CDR3 DNA: TGTGCCAGCAGCCAAGATGGTGGCGGGACATACAATGAGCAGTTCTTC; CDR3 length: 16; clone size: .; D gene: .; J gene: TRBJ2-1; V gene: TRBV3-1
CDR3 protein: CASSERFRASNTEAFF; CDR3 DNA: TGCGCCAGCAGCGAACGATTCCGGGCCTCGAACACTGAAGCTTTCTTT; CDR3 length: 16; clone size: many; D gene: .; J gene: TRBJ1-1; V gene: TRBV5-1
CDR3 protein: CAISESPGPYNEQFF; CDR3 DNA: TGTGCCATCAGTGAGTCTCCGGGCCCCTACAATGAGCAGTTCTTC; CDR3 length: 15; clone size: .; D gene: .; J gene: TRBJ2-1; V gene: TRBV10-3
CDR3 protein: CASSYSSGPSGNEQFF; CDR3 DNA: TGTGCCAGCAGTTATTCTAGCGGCCCCTCCGGAAATGAGCAGTTCTTC; CDR3 length: 16; clone size: .; D gene: TRBD2; J gene: TRBJ2-1; V gene: TRBV12-3/TRBV12-4
CDR3 protein: CASSYGPYQQYF; CDR3 DNA: TGTGCCAGCAGTTACGGACCCTACCAGCAGTACTTC; CDR3 length: 12; clone size: .; D gene: .; J gene: TRBJ2-7; V gene: TRBV6-2/TRBV6-3
CDR3 protein: CASSFGSWSEQYF; CDR3 DNA: TGTGCCAGCAGTTTTGGTTCTTGGAGCGAGCAGTACTTC; CDR3 length: 13; clone size: once; D gene: .; J gene: TRBJ2-7; V gene: TRBV12-3/TRBV12-4
CDR3 protein: CASSYSGLADSYEQYF; CDR3 DNA: TGTGCCAGCAGTTACTCCGGACTAGCGGACTCCTACGAGCAGTACTTC; CDR3 length: 16; clone size: .; D gene: TRBD2; J gene: TRBJ2-7; V gene: TRBV6-5
CDR3 protein: CASSLGPPMRDNEQFF; CDR3 DNA: TGCGCCAGCAGCTTGGGACCCCCAATGAGGGACAATGAGCAGTTCTTC; CDR3 length: 16; clone size: few; D gene: .; J gene: TRBJ2-1; V gene: TRBV5-1
CDR3 protein: CASGESRTGGSGTEAFF; CDR3 DNA: TGTGCCAGCGGTGAATCAAGGACAGGGGGCTCCGGCACTGAAGCTTTCTTT; CDR3 length: 17; clone size: .; D gene: TRBD1; J gene: TRBJ1-1; V gene: TRBV25-1
CDR3 protein: CATSGTPGRETQYF; CDR3 DNA: TGTGCCACCAGCGGGACCCCGGGCAGAGAGACCCAGTACTTC; CDR3 length: 14; clone size: many; D gene: .; J gene: TRBJ2-5; V gene: TRBV15
CDR3 protein: CASSPTGAELSYEQYF; CDR3 DNA: TGTGCCAGCAGTCCGACAGGGGCCGAACTCTCCTACGAGCAGTACTTC; CDR3 length: 16; clone size: few; D gene: TRBD1; J gene: TRBJ2-7; V gene: TRBV7-9
CDR3 protein: CASRGWRARSYEQYF; CDR3 DNA: TGTGCCAGCAGGGGATGGAGAGCCCGCTCCTACGAGCAGTACTTC; CDR3 length: 15; clone size: few; D gene: .; J gene: TRBJ2-7; V gene: TRBV27
CDR3 protein: CSARDSPLQGLAGGERAKNIQYF; CDR3 DNA: TGCAGTGCTAGAGATAGTCCTCTTCAAGGGCTAGCGGGAGGAGAACGGGCCAAAAACATTCAGTACTTC; CDR3 length: 23; clone size: few; D gene: TRBD2; J gene: TRBJ2-4; V gene: TRBV20-1
CDR3 protein: CASSEVGYNEQFF; CDR3 DNA: TGTGCCAGCAGCGAAGTCGGCTACAATGAGCAGTTCTTC; CDR3 length: 13; clone size: .; D gene: .; J gene: TRBJ2-1; V gene: TRBV3-1
CDR3 protein: CASSDIPGIQETQYF; CDR3 DNA: TGTGCCAGCAGTGATATCCCGGGGATCCAAGAGACCCAGTACTTC; CDR3 length: 15; clone size: .; D gene: .; J gene: TRBJ2-5; V gene: TRBV2
CDR3 protein: CASSFAGGRSPSTDTQYF; CDR3 DNA: TGCGCCAGCAGCTTTGCAGGGGGGCGAAGCCCTAGCACAGATACGCAGTATTTT; CDR3 length: 18; clone size: .; D gene: .; J gene: TRBJ2-3; V gene: TRBV5-1
CDR3 protein: CATRMDTRELFF; CDR3 DNA: TGTGCCACGCGGATGGACACCCGGGAGCTGTTTTTT; CDR3 length: 12; clone size: once; D gene: .; J gene: TRBJ2-2; V gene: TRBV2